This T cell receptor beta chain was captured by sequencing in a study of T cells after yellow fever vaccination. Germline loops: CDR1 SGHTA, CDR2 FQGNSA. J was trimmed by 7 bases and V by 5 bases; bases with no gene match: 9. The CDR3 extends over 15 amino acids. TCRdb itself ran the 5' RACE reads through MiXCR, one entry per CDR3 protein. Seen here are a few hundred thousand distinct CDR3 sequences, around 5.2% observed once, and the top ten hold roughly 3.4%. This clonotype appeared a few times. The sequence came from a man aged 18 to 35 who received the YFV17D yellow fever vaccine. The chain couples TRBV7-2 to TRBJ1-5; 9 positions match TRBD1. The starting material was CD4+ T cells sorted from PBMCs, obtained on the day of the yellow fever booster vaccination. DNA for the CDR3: TGTGCCAGCAGCCAGGGACAGGGAGGACTCCAGCCCCAGCATTTT. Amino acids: CASSQGQGGLQPQHF.